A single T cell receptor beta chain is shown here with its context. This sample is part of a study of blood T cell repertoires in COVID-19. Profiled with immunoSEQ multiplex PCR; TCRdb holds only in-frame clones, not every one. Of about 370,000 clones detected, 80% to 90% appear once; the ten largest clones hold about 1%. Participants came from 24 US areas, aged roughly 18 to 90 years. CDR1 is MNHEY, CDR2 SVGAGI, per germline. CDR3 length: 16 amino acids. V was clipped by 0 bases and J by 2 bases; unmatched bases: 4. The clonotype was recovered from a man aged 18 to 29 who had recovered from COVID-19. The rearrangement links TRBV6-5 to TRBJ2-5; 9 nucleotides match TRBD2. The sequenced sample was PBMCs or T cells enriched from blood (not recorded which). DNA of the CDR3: TGTGCCAGCAGTTACTCTGCGGGAGGGCGACAAGAGACCCAGTACTTC. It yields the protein CASSYSAGGRQETQYF.